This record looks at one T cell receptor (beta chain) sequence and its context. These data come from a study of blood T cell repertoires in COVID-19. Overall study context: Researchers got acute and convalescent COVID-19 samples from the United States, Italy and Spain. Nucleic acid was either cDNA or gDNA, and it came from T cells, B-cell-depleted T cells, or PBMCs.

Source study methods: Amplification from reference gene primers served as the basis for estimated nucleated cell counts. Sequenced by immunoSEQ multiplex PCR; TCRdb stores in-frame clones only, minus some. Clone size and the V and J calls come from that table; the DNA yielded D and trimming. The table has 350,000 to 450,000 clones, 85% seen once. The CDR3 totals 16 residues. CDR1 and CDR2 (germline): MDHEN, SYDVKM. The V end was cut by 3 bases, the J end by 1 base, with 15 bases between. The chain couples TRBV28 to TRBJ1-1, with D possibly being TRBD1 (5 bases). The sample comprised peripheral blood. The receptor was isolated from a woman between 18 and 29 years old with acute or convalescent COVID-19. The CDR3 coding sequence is TGTGCCAGCAGTTTGGAGCCGGTCAGGGCGAACACTGAAGCTTTCTTT. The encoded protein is CASSLEPVRANTEAFF.